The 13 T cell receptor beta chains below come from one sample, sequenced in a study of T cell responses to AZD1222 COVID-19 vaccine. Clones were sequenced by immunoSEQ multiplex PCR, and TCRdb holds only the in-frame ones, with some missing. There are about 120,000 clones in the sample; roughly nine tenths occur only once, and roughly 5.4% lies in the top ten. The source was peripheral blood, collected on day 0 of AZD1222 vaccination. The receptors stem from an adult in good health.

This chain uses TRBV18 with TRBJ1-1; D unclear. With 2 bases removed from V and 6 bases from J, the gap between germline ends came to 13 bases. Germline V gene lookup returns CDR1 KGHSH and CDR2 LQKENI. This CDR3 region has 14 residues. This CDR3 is CASSPFNRVAEAFF. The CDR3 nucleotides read TGTGCCAGCTCACCATTTAATCGTGTCGCTGAAGCTTTCTTT.

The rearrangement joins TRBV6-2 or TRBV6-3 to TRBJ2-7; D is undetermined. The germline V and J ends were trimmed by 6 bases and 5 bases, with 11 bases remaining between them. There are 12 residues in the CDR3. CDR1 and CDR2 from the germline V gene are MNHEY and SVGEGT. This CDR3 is CASSRKANEQYF. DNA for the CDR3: TGTGCCAGCAGCCGAAAGGCTAACGAGCAGTACTTC.

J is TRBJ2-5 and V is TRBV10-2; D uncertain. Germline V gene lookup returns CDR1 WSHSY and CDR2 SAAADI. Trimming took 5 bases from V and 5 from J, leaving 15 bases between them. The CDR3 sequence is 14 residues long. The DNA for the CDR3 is TGCGCCAGCAGTAGAAGGGATTTTTGGGAGACCCAGTACTTC. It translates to CASSRRDFWETQYF.

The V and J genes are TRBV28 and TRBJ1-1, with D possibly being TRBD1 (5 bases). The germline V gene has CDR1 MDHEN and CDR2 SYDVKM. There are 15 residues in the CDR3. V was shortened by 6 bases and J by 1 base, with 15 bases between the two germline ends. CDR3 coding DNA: TGTGCCAGCAGCGTTGGCGGGGGTTCGAACACTGAAGCTTTCTTT. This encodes CASSVGGGSNTEAFF.

The CDR3 loop reads CASRLTAYMNTEAFF. The DNA of the CDR3 is TGTGCCAGCAGACTTACGGCCTACATGAACACTGAAGCTTTCTTT. This chain connects TRBV6-5 to TRBJ1-1; D gene uncertain. The V end lost 6 bases, the J end lost 0 bases, and 14 bases lay between the germline ends. The CDR3 extends over 15 amino acids. CDR1 is MNHEY and CDR2 is SVGAGI in the germline V gene.

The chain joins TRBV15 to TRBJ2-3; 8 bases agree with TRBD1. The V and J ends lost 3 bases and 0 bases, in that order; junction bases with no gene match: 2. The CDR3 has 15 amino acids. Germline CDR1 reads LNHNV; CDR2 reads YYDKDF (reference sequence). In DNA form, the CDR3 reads TGTGCCACCAGCAGGCAGGGGGCTAGCACAGATACGCAGTATTTT. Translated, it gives CATSRQGASTDTQYF.

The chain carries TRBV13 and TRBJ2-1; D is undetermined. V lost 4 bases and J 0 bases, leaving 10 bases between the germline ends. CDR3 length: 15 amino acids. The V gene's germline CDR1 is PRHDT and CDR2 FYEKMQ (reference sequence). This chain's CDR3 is CASSSRLYSYNEQFF. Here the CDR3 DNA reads TGTGCCAGCAGCTCACGACTTTACTCCTACAATGAGCAGTTCTTC.

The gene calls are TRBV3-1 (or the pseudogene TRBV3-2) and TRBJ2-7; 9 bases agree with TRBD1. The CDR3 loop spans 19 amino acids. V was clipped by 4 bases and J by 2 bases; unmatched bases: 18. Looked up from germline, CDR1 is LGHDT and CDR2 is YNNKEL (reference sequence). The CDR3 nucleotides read TGTGCCAGCAGCCTAAAAGTCGGGACAGGGATTCAAACTACCTACGAGCAGTACTTC. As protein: CASSLKVGTGIQTTYEQYF.

CDR3 DNA sequence: TGTGCCAGCTCACCTCGAAGGACAGATACGCAGTATTTT. This translates into CASSPRRTDTQYF. The chain joins TRBV18 to TRBJ2-3; D is unclear. Trimming cost V 3 bases and J 3 bases, with 7 bases left between them. The CDR3 is made up of 13 amino acids. Per germline, CDR1 KGHSH and CDR2 LQKENI.

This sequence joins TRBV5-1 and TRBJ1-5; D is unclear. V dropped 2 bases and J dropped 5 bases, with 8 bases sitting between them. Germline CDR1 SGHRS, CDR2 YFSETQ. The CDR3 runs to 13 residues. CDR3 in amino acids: CASSLDTDQPQHF. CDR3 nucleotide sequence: TGCGCCAGCAGCTTAGACACTGATCAGCCCCAGCATTTT. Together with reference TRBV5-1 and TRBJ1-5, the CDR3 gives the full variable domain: KAGVTQTPRYLIKTRGQQVTLSCSPISGHRSVSWYQQTPGQGLQFLFEYFSETQRNKGNFPGRFSGRQFSNSRSEMNVSTLELGDSALYLCASSLDTDQPQHFGDGTRLSIL.

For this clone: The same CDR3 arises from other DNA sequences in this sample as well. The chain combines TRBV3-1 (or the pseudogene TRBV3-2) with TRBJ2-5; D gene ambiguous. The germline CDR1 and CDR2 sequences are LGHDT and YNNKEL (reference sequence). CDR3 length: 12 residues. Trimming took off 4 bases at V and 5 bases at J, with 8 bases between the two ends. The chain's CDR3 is CASSPSRETQYF. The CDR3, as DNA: TGTGCCAGCAGCCCGTCCCGGGAGACCCAGTACTTC.

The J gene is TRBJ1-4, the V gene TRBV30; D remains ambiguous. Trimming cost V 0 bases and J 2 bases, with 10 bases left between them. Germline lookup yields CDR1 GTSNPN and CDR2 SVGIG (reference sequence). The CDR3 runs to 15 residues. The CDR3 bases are TGTGCCTGGAGTGTAGAACCGGGTACTAATGAAAAACTGTTTTTT. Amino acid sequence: CAWSVEPGTNEKLFF.

In DNA form, the CDR3 reads TGTGCCAGCAGCCAAGTACAGTCCTACGAGCAGTACTTC. As protein: CASSQVQSYEQYF. The chain links TRBV3-1 (or the pseudogene TRBV3-2) to TRBJ2-7; D unresolved. The CDR3 is 13 amino acids. Trimming left V 1 base short and J 1 base short, with 5 bases between. Looked up from germline, CDR1 is LGHDT and CDR2 is YNNKEL (reference sequence).